The rows below give T cell receptor beta chains drawn from one sample of a study of OX40 agonist ivuxolimab in advanced cancers. Libraries were prepared by immunoSEQ multiplex PCR; TCRdb keeps only in-frame clonotypes and omits some of them. This table has some 150,000 clones, about 92% appearing once. The source was CD4+ or CD8+ T cells sorted from blood, collected in a trial of the OX40 agonist ivuxolimab. These receptors originate from an adult with an advanced solid tumor such as melanoma, head and neck, liver or kidney cancer. Each CDR3 is given with its conserved first and last residue. Fields, in order: CDR3 protein, CDR3 DNA, D gene, J gene, V gene, clone size. A D gene is named only where the DNA matches it firmly. Clone size is not always given. Where it is, it says once, few, many or a class for expanded clones.

CASSLESGASNEQFF TGTGCCAGCAGCTTGGAGTCAGGGGCTAGCAATGAGCAGTTCTTC . TRBJ2-1 TRBV5-4 .
CASSYSLELRYQPQHF TGTGCCAGCAGTTACTCCTTGGAGCTTAGGTATCAGCCCCAGCATTTT . TRBJ1-5 TRBV6-6 .
CAWGPGDRVRETQYF TGTGCCTGGGGCCCCGGGGACAGGGTAAGAGAGACCCAGTACTTC TRBD1 TRBJ2-5 TRBV30 .
CATSRETSLGLAGIYNEQFF TGTGCCACCAGCAGAGAGACCTCGTTAGGACTAGCGGGAATCTACAATGAGCAGTTCTTC TRBD2 TRBJ2-1 TRBV15 .
CAIFSGTEAYEQYF TGTGCCATCTTTTCCGGGACGGAGGCCTACGAGCAGTACTTC . TRBJ2-7 TRBV10-3 .
CASSRTNYGYTF TGTGCCAGCAGCCGAACTAACTATGGCTACACCTTC . TRBJ1-2 TRBV6-6 .
CAIRGERGAGGGDTQYF TGTGCCATCAGGGGCGAGAGAGGAGCGGGGGGCGGGGATACGCAGTATTTT TRBD2 TRBJ2-3 TRBV10-3 .
CASIGQGSNQPQHF TGTGCCAGCATAGGGCAGGGTAGCAATCAGCCCCAGCATTTT . TRBJ1-5 TRBV27 .
CASSYSKRSGDGYTF TGTGCCAGCAGTTACTCTAAACGGTCAGGGGATGGCTACACCTTC . TRBJ1-2 TRBV6-5 .
CASSLALPGLAGVYEQYF TGTGCCAGCAGCTTAGCCCTCCCTGGCCTAGCGGGGGTATACGAGCAGTACTTC TRBD2 TRBJ2-7 TRBV11-2 .
CASSIDRKGHEQYF TGTGCCAGTAGTATAGATCGAAAGGGGCACGAGCAGTACTTC . TRBJ2-7 TRBV19 once
CASSFRDSQETQYF TGCGCCAGCAGCTTCCGGGATTCCCAAGAGACCCAGTACTTC . TRBJ2-5 TRBV5-1 .
CASHRGYGANVLTF TGTGCCAGCCACAGAGGTTACGGGGCCAACGTCCTGACTTTC . TRBJ2-6 TRBV6-5 .
CASPQHRVSYNEQFF TGCGCCAGCCCTCAACATCGGGTTTCCTACAATGAGCAGTTCTTC . TRBJ2-1 TRBV23-1 .
CASRRAGANFFYEQYF TGCGCCAGCAGACGGGCTGGGGCGAATTTTTTCTACGAGCAGTACTTC . TRBJ2-7 TRBV5-1 .
CASSSPGGGPPSTDTQYF TGTGCCAGCAGCTCGCCGGGTGGGGGGCCGCCTAGCACAGATACGCAGTATTTT . TRBJ2-3 TRBV7-9 .
CASSPGGGQVSGYTF TGTGCCAGCTCCCCGGGTGGGGGGCAGGTGAGTGGCTACACCTTC . TRBJ1-2 TRBV6-1 .
CASSLDLSGNTIYF TGCGCCAGCAGCTTGGACCTCTCTGGAAACACCATATATTTT . TRBJ1-3 TRBV5-1 .
CASSPKDRVETQYF TGTGCCAGCAGCCCGAAGGACAGGGTGGAGACCCAGTACTTC TRBD1 TRBJ2-5 TRBV5-8 .
CASSPQPNTEAFF TGTGCCAGCAGCCCTCAACCGAACACTGAAGCTTTCTTT . TRBJ1-1 TRBV14 .
CASSLGDPIYEQYF TGCGCCAGCAGCTTGGGGGACCCGATATACGAGCAGTACTTC . TRBJ2-7 TRBV5-1 .
CAIKSGGVGYTF TGTGCCATCAAGTCCGGGGGCGTCGGCTACACCTTC . TRBJ1-2 TRBV10-3 .
CASSLTANTEAFF TGTGCCAGCAGCTTGACAGCGAACACTGAAGCTTTCTTT . TRBJ1-1 TRBV5-8 .
CASSGSLVTQYF TGTGCCAGCTCTGGGAGTCTCGTTACGCAGTATTTT . TRBJ2-3 TRBV7-2 .
CASSFNRAGEQFF TGTGCCAGCAGCTTCAACAGGGCTGGTGAGCAGTTCTTC . TRBJ2-1 TRBV5-6 once
CASKRAGVLYNEQFF TGTGCCAGTAAGCGAGCGGGGGTTTTATACAATGAGCAGTTCTTC TRBD2 TRBJ2-1 TRBV19 .
CASREGPNTEAFF TGTGCCAGCAGAGAGGGCCCGAACACTGAAGCTTTCTTT . TRBJ1-1 TRBV5-4 .
CASSYSPSGGGNEQFF TGTGCCAGCAGTTACTCTCCCAGCGGGGGGGGCAATGAGCAGTTCTTC TRBD2 TRBJ2-1 TRBV6-5 once
CASSQDPSGGALSTDTQYF TGTGCCAGCAGCCAAGATCCCAGCGGGGGGGCACTCAGCACAGATACGCAGTATTTT TRBD2 TRBJ2-3 TRBV14 .
CASSQEGRESEQYF TGCGCCAGCAGCCAAGAAGGCAGGGAAAGCGAGCAGTACTTC . TRBJ2-7 TRBV7-2 .
CASLHTWGNNEQFF TGTGCCAGCCTACACACATGGGGCAACAATGAGCAGTTCTTC . TRBJ2-1 TRBV7-2 .
CASSFNRVYNYGYTF TGTGCCAGCAGCTTTAACAGGGTTTATAACTATGGCTACACCTTC . TRBJ1-2 TRBV5-6 .
CASSLRNTGELFF TGTGCCAGCAGCTTAAGGAACACCGGGGAGCTGTTTTTT . TRBJ2-2 TRBV11-2 .
CASSQDRAGEQFF TGCGCCAGCAGCCAAGATCGAGCGGGTGAGCAGTTCTTC . TRBJ2-1 TRBV4-3 .
CASSLDRIGEQYF TGTGCCAGCAGCTTAGACCGGATAGGCGAGCAGTACTTC . TRBJ2-7 TRBV7-2 .
CASSARWEASTDTQYF TGTGCCAGCAGCGCCCGATGGGAGGCGTCCACAGATACGCAGTATTTT . TRBJ2-3 TRBV9 .
CASSRGPGNTIYF TGTGCCAGCAGCAGGGGCCCTGGAAACACCATATATTTT . TRBJ1-3 TRBV11-3 .
CASGFDLSEAFF TGTGCTAGTGGTTTTGACCTATCTGAAGCTTTCTTT . TRBJ1-1 TRBV12-5 .
CASSPGWGVGNTIYF TGTGCCAGCAGCCCCGGGTGGGGCGTGGGAAACACCATATATTTT . TRBJ1-3 TRBV5-5 .
CASSFGQGEAFF TGTGCCAGCAGTTTCGGACAGGGCGAAGCTTTCTTT TRBD1 TRBJ1-1 TRBV28 few
CASSLSASATPYASEQYF TGTGCCAGCAGTTTATCAGCTAGCGCGACGCCTTATGCTAGCGAGCAGTACTTC . TRBJ2-7 TRBV27 .
CASSLGQGNSPLHF TGTGCCAGCAGCTTGGGACAGGGTAATTCACCCCTCCACTTT TRBD1 TRBJ1-6 TRBV5-5 .
CASSLRTSGEQFF TGTGCCAGCAGCCTGAGGACTAGCGGCGAGCAGTTCTTC TRBD2 TRBJ2-1 TRBV7-2 .
CASSSRLAGNRYNEQFF TGTGCCAGCAGCTCAAGACTAGCGGGAAACCGCTACAATGAGCAGTTCTTC TRBD2 TRBJ2-1 TRBV7-6 .
CASSARDTPYEQYF TGTGCCAGTAGTGCCCGGGACACTCCCTACGAGCAGTACTTC . TRBJ2-7 TRBV19 .
CASRYPMGQKASPLHF TGTGCAAGTCGCTATCCGATGGGACAGAAAGCTTCACCCCTCCACTTT . TRBJ1-6 TRBV12-2 few
CASSGTGTTGNTIYF TGTGCCAGCAGTGGAACCGGGACGACTGGAAACACCATATATTTT . TRBJ1-3 TRBV25-1 .
CASRGGTSGELFF TGTGCCAGCAGGGGAGGGACATCCGGGGAGCTGTTTTTT . TRBJ2-2 TRBV6-1 .
CATTEREDQPQHF TGTGCCACCACGGAAAGGGAAGATCAGCCCCAGCATTTT . TRBJ1-5 TRBV7-9 .
CASRKGTEEKLFF TGTGCCAGCAGGAAGGGAACCGAGGAAAAACTGTTTTTT . TRBJ1-4 TRBV5-5 .
CASSMGTSGTYEQYF TGTGCCAGCAGCATGGGGACTAGCGGGACCTACGAGCAGTACTTC TRBD2 TRBJ2-7 TRBV11-2 .
CAWRQDRENIQYF TGTGCCTGGAGGCAGGACAGGGAAAACATTCAGTACTTC TRBD1 TRBJ2-4 TRBV30 few
CASSGTGGDNEQFF TGTGCCAGCAGCGGGACAGGGGGGGACAATGAGCAGTTCTTC TRBD1 TRBJ2-1 TRBV5-4 .
CASSERSGNEQFF TGTGCCAGCAGTGAACGGAGCGGGAACGAGCAGTTCTTC TRBD2 TRBJ2-1 TRBV2 once
CASSEQGLSSYNSPLHF TGTGCCAGCAGTGAACAGGGCCTGAGCTCCTATAATTCACCCCTCCACTTT . TRBJ1-6 TRBV2 .